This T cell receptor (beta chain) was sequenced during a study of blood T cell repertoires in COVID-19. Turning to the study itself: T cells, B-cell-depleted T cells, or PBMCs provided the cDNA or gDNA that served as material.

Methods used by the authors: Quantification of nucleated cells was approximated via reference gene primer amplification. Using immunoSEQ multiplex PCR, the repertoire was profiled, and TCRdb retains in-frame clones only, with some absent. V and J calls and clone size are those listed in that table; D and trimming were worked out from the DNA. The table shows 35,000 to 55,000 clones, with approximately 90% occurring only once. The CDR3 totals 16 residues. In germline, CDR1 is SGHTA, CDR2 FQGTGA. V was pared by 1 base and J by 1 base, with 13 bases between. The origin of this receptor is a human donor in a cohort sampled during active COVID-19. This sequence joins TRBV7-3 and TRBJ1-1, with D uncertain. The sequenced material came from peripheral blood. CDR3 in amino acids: CASSLIQLGPNTEAFF. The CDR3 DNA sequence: TGTGCCAGCAGCTTAATCCAGTTGGGCCCGAACACTGAAGCTTTCTTT. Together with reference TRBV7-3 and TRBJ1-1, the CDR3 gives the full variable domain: GAGVSQTPSNKVTEKGKYVELRCDPISGHTALYWYRQSLGQGPEFLIYFQGTGAADDSGLPNDRFFAVRPEGSVSTLKIQRTERGDSAVYLCASSLIQLGPNTEAFFGQGTRLTVV.